This T cell receptor beta chain derives from a study of cytomegalovirus exposure and HLA in healthy donors (dated 2017 in TCRdb). Regarding the research as a whole: An earlier analysis of approximately 600 of the donors reported roughly 270 Gb of sequence data and more than 90 million unique TCR beta sequences from around 200 million T cells. About 310 gigabases of sequencing data and 80 million or so unique TCR sequences were included in an early release covering around 600 HLA-typed donors. The genetic ancestry cluster associated with self-reported Caucasian donors included 81% of the approximately 410 genotyped donors. The study was designed to test whether signatures of past pathogen exposure could be identified by cataloging public T cell receptors. The T cell repertoires of around 730 subjects were profiled by immunosequencing and related to cytomegalovirus serostatus. Along with the approximately 600-subject first cohort, a separate validation cohort of over 90 different subjects was used. The study combined high-throughput TCR immunosequencing, statistical association of individual TCRs with disease status, and machine learning to predict cytomegalovirus infection status. A later analysis re-analyzed previously published TCR beta repertoires from approximately 700 donors and added high-resolution HLA genotyping to study TCR occurrence patterns. The later analysis used no new phenotypic data to find candidate immune exposures, relying instead on TCR beta sequences and their occurrence across donors. In an earlier analysis of 587 of the donors, high-throughput TCR beta sequencing was used to judge whether each TCR beta V gene segment behaved as functional or pseudogenic. Donor age, sex, ethnicity and CMV serostatus were compiled alongside the repertoire data. A later genetic analysis used genome-wide SNP genotypes for about three fifths of the 666 donors, treating that subset as a discovery cohort. All discovery cohort repertoires had been generated on a single sequencing platform. Class I and class II HLA loci were covered by the typing at four-digit resolution. The number of typed donors differed by locus: roughly 620-630 for A, B, C, DRB1 and DQB1; 500 to 550 for DQA1; 606 for DPA1; and roughly 490 for DPB1. Four to six DR-DQ haplotypes were handled as single units for association and clustering, since linkage in the cohort was strong. Among several hundred genotyped donors of the cohort, an average of around 240,000 unique TCR beta nucleotide sequences was sequenced per donor, of which 15% to 20% were non-productive.

On this clone itself: Its antigen is currently not known. No base quality values were provided; no much bigger clone lies one nucleotide off.

Findings and caveats that apply to the study as a whole: Assigning TCR associations to individual alleles was difficult when HLA alleles, especially DR and DQ, strongly co-occurred. A later genetic analysis reported fewer N-insertions in productive TCRs among donors in an Asian-associated ancestry cluster than the roughly 640-donor mean. An association between a missense DCLRE1C variant and V-gene and J-gene trimming of TCR beta chains was found in a later genetic analysis and replicated in an independent cohort. In vitro tests confirmed that a few of the cytomegalovirus-associated TCR beta chains recognize cytomegalovirus antigens. Specific HLA alleles were associated with more than 15,000 TCR beta sequences at a false discovery rate of 0.05 in a later analysis. Correlated functional status among segregating V segments might reflect linkage disequilibrium, but an unknown experimental factor could not be ruled out. The only immune exposure information available for the cohort was CMV serostatus. Seventeen rarely observed V segments, including chromosome 9 orphons, were excluded from the earlier analysis of approximately 500 of the donors because counts were too low. In both the original and validation cohorts, the classifier was reported to diagnose cytomegalovirus status with high specificity and sensitivity. Most CMV-associated TCR beta chains appeared to be HLA-restricted in a later analysis, and the HLA associations seemed to be driven largely by CMV exposure. A cluster of highly shared sequence variants was judged likely to represent a technical artifact of the sequencing pipeline. A further reported finding was that TCR beta sequences accurately predicted the HLA-A and HLA-B alleles for most subjects in the first cohort. While some public TCRs were present in many individuals, most TCR sequences turned up only very rarely across donors. In an earlier analysis of fewer than 750 of the donors, most TCR beta V segments were observed in productive rearrangements about 90% or about 30% of the time, broadly matching IMGT annotations. Sequencing depth was assumed to be roughly uniform across donors in the presence/absence analyses, though that assumption may not hold. In a later analysis, TCR association rates were found to vary across HLA loci, with the most associated TCRs seen for DRB1 alleles and the fewest for HLA-C alleles. The study gave a list of 150 to 200 TCR beta chains associated with cytomegalovirus. Because the 87-base-pair reads could not distinguish some IMGT-functional V segments, including TRBV6-2 and TRBV6-3, those segments were excluded. This cohort had only TCR beta chains sequenced, and the lack of alpha or paired-chain data limited which features could be detected. HLA typing was unavailable for some donors at each locus, so association tests used only the typed subset. A later analysis found that HLA-associated TCR beta chains were more clonally expanded and had lower generation probabilities than equally common non-associated chains. In a later analysis, several top co-occurrence clusters were reported to appear linked to parvovirus B19, influenza, CMV and Epstein-Barr virus. The authors suggested that the approach could potentially be generalized to other disease states and immunological phenotypes.

Looking up the germline V gene yields CDR1 SGHVS and CDR2 FNYEAQ. The junction carries 16 bases between V and J, which are trimmed by 4 bases and 7 bases respectively. From cysteine to phenylalanine, the CDR3 is 15 amino acids long. Only the CDR3 DNA is retained, 45 bases long and in frame from the first base. The cohort consisted of 650 to 700 healthy bone marrow donors. All cohort members were sampled while nominally healthy, although unrecorded immune exposures were likely present. The donor was CMV seronegative and was included in the group of under 450 seronegative cohort members. A peripheral blood sample was collected from each donor, and TCR beta sequencing was performed on peripheral blood mononuclear cells. The Qiagen DNeasy Blood Extraction Kit was used to extract genomic DNA from the blood cell samples. Libraries were made using the immunoSEQ multiplex PCR assay. The multiplex PCR relied on a mix of 60 forward primers for TCR Vbeta segments and 13 reverse primers for TCR Jbeta segments. The CDR3 region of rearranged TCR beta genes was amplified from genomic DNA by a multiplex PCR assay. Amplified TCR beta libraries were sequenced as 87-base-pair reads on the Illumina HiSeq System. In the original analysis: In a later analysis, tens of millions of unique TCR beta chains were counted across the roughly 700 repertoires, and roughly 9.9 million of these chains were shared by at least two donors. To remove PCR and sequencing errors, raw reads were error-corrected and collapsed into unique sequences using a nearest-neighbor algorithm that merged closely related sequences. V, D and J gene segments were assigned by aligning CDR3 sequences to IMGT reference sequences. Each retained sequence needed at least a six-nucleotide match to both a V gene segment and a J gene segment. Rearrangements were classified as productive when the CDR3 lacked stop codons and remained in frame with V and J, and all other rearrangements were classified as non-productive. CDR3 was defined according to IMGT convention as the region running from the second conserved V-encoded cysteine to the conserved J-encoded phenylalanine. In an earlier analysis of roughly 580 of the donors, sequences lacking an unambiguous match to a single V gene segment were excluded. In an earlier analysis of 587 of the donors, a V segment was called functional when productive rearrangements were above 56.7%, and segregating when the standard deviation between donors exceeded 5%. A statistical classification framework was built for diagnosing cytomegalovirus status from the catalog of TCR beta chain sequences. In a later analysis, TCR nucleotide sequences were compared against IMGT/GENE-DB human TR gene sequences so that V and J genes could be assigned. The TCRdist pipeline was used in a later analysis to assign CDR3 sequences and most-parsimonious VDJ recombination scenarios. A later analysis defined each TCR beta chain by its CDR3 amino acid sequence plus V-gene family, and excluded reads lacking a unique V-gene family. To address suspected cross-contamination and a sequencing artifact, a later analysis removed a few hundred highly shared, low-generation-probability nucleotide sequences. In a later analysis, a clonal expansion index for each public chain was calculated from normalized within-repertoire ranks of inferred template counts. In a later analysis, generation probabilities were computed with a VDJ recombination model fitted to out-of-frame rearrangements, and the resulting probabilities were checked against IGoR. Hypergeometric tests were used in a later analysis to score TCR-TCR, TCR-HLA and TCR-CMV co-occurrence, with a repertoire-size bias correction applied to the TCR pairs. A later analysis estimated false discovery rates by permuting HLA or CMV assignments 20 times. In a later analysis, co-occurring TCRs were grouped with DBSCAN, and TCRdist sequence similarity was added when clustering was performed within HLA-allele-positive subsets. For co-occurrence clustering, repertoires with fewer than 30,000 or more than 120,000 public chains were excluded, along with five or six repertoires with anomalous nucleotide sharing. This immuneACCESS table, as held by TCRdb, lists in-frame sequences with V and J called but not all clones. Of the missing ones, under half trace to an unresolved V gene in checked studies; the others have no known cause. V, J and clone size are taken as reported in that table, and D and trimming were inferred from the DNA itself. The sample table lists some 130,000 clones, just under 85% of them with a count of one. The ten largest account for approximately 3% of the sample.

The TCR was taken from a boy younger than 10 in good health and CMV-seronegative. Source material: PBMCs. The chain links TRBV7-6 with TRBJ1-4; the D gene is perhaps TRBD1, on 6 matching bases. The nucleotide sequence is TGTGCCAGCAGCTGGGCGGGGGCAGGAGGTGAAAAACTGTTTTTT. Its product reads: CASSWAGAGGEKLFF.